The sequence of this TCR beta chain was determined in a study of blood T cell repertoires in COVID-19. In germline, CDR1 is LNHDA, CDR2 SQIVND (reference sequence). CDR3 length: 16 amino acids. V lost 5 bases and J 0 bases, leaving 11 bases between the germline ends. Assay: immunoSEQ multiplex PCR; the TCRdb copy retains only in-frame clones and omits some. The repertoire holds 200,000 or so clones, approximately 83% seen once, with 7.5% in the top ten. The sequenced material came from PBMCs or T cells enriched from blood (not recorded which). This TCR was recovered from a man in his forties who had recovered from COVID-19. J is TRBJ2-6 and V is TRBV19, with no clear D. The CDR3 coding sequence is TGTGCCAGTAGTTCATGGCTTGGCTCTGGGGCCAACGTCCTGACTTTC. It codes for CASSSWLGSGANVLTF.